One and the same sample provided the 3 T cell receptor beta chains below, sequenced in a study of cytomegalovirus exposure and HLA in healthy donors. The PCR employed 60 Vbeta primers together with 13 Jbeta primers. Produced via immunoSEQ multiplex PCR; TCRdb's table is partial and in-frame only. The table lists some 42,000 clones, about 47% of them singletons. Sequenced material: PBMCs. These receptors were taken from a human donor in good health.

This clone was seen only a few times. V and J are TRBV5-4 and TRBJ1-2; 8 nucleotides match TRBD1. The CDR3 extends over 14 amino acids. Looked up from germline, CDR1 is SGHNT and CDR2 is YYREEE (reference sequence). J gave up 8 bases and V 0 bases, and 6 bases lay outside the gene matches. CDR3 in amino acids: CASSLDAGGEGYTF. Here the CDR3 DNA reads TGTGCCAGCAGCTTGGACGCAGGGGGCGAGGGCTACACCTTC.

CDR3 loop: CASSRQQRAGTTDTQYF. CDR3 DNA sequence: TGCGCCAGCAGCCGTCAACAGCGGGCGGGCACCACAGATACGCAGTATTTT. The chain recombines TRBV4-3 with TRBJ2-3, with D maybe TRBD2 (6 bases). V shed 4 bases and J shed 2 bases, with 19 bases lying between them. CDR3 length: 17 residues. Per the germline V gene, CDR1 is LGHNA and CDR2 is YSLEER.

The CDR3 DNA follows: TGTGCCAGTAGTCTCGCGGGACTCGACGATCTGGGGGGCTACACCTTC. Translating it yields CASSLAGLDDLGGYTF. J is TRBJ1-2 and V is TRBV19; D is possibly TRBD1 (5 bases). Deletions cut 5 bases from V and 8 bases from J, with 24 bases between. Germline V gene sequence: CDR1 LNHDA, CDR2 SQIVND (reference sequence). This CDR3 region has 16 residues.